The 25 T cell receptor beta chains in this list originate from one sample, sequenced in a study of blood T cell repertoires in COVID-19. Some clones are missing from TCRdb's copy, which holds only in-frame ones; the method was immunoSEQ multiplex PCR. The sample yields 60,000 to 90,000 clones, 70% to 85% seen once. Sequencing input: peripheral blood. The receptor set was obtained from a woman between 50 and 59 years old with acute or convalescent COVID-19.

A remark on this clone: Additional DNA sequences in this sample encode the identical CDR3. This chain uses TRBV5-4 with TRBJ1-2; 8 nucleotides match TRBD1. The CDR3 sequence is 14 residues long. The ends lost 4 bases at V and 5 bases at J; junction bases unmatched: 7. The V gene's germline CDR1 is SGHNT and CDR2 YYREEE (reference sequence). The CDR3 protein is CASSTGQGTYGYTF. The CDR3 DNA reads TGTGCCAGCAGCACCGGACAGGGAACATATGGCTACACCTTC. The full variable domain, completed using reference TRBV5-4 and TRBJ1-2, is ETGVTQSPTHLIKTRGQQVTLRCSSQSGHNTVSWYQQALGQGPQFIFQYYREEENGRGNFPPRFSGLQFPNYSSELNVNALELDDSALYLCASSTGQGTYGYTFGSGTRLTVV.

This clone was counted a single time. The genes are TRBV5-6 and TRBJ2-7; D is possibly TRBD2 (5 bases). Germline V lookup: CDR1 SGHDT, CDR2 YYEEEE. Trimming stripped 4 bases from V and 6 bases from J, with 17 bases between. This CDR3 is built from 14 residues. In DNA form, the CDR3 reads TGTGCCAGCAGCAGACCGACTCTAGCCGCCGAGCAGTACTTC. Protein: CASSRPTLAAEQYF. Using reference TRBV5-6 and TRBJ2-7 for the parts outside the CDR3, the full variable domain is DAGVTQSPTHLIKTRGQQVTLRCSPKSGHDTVSWYQQALGQGPQFIFQYYEEEERQRGNFPDRFSGHQFPNYSSELNVNALLLGDSALYLCASSRPTLAAEQYFGPGTRLTVT.

The rearrangement links TRBV6-5 to TRBJ2-5; possible D gene TRBD2, 6 bases. CDR1 and CDR2 (germline): MNHEY, SVGAGI. The V end lost 9 bases, the J end lost 2 bases, and 16 bases lay between the germline ends. The CDR3 extends over 14 amino acids. The CDR3 loop reads CASGAAGWQETQYF. The CDR3 region has the DNA TGTGCCAGTGGTGCTGCGGGGTGGCAAGAGACCCAGTACTTC.

The chain joins TRBV7-9 to TRBJ2-7; D may be TRBD2 (5 bases). The CDR3 has 13 amino acids. Trimming cost V 5 bases and J 9 bases, with 17 bases left between them. The germline gives CDR1 SEHNR, CDR2 FQNEAQ (reference sequence). The CDR3 coding sequence is TGTGCCAGCAGCGCCCTGGGGTGGCGGGCGCAGTACTTC. This encodes CASSALGWRAQYF. The full variable domain, in which reference TRBV7-9 and TRBJ2-7 provide the parts outside the CDR3, is DTGVSQNPRHKITKRGQNVTFRCDPISEHNRLYWYRQTLGQGPEFLTYFQNEAQLEKSRLLSDRFSAERPKGSFSTLEIQRTEQGDSAMYLCASSALGWRAQYFGPGTRLTVT.

The chain is built from TRBV11-2 and TRBJ2-2; possible D gene TRBD2, 6 bases. Germline assignment: CDR1 SGHAT and CDR2 FQNNGV. V shed 4 bases and J shed 1 base, with 10 bases lying between them. The CDR3 sequence is 15 residues long. This CDR3 is CASSSGTLNTGELFF. CDR3 DNA: TGTGCCAGCAGCTCCGGGACTTTGAACACCGGGGAGCTGTTTTTT.

Comments on this clone: The sample contains more than one DNA sequence encoding this CDR3. V and J are TRBV6-2 or TRBV6-3 and TRBJ2-5; 11 bases align to TRBD2. Germline CDR1 MNHEY, CDR2 SVGEGT. This CDR3 has 16 amino acids. V shed 2 bases and J 4 bases; nucleotides not matched to a gene: 6. The CDR3 DNA reads TGTGCCAGCAGTTACAGCTTAGCGGGAGGGAGAGAGACCCAGTACTTC. Translation gives CASSYSLAGGRETQYF.

This chain links TRBV6-2 or TRBV6-3 with TRBJ2-1, with TRBD2 matching over 13 bases. This CDR3 region has 20 residues. Germline V gene lookup returns CDR1 MNHEY and CDR2 SVGEGT. With 4 bases clipped from V and 7 bases from J, the junction kept 19 bases outside the gene matches. CDR3: CASSSFPGLAGIRVGNEQFF. The CDR3 DNA is TGTGCCAGCAGTTCCTTCCCGGGACTAGCGGGAATCAGGGTGGGGAATGAGCAGTTCTTC.

The chain links TRBV4-1 to TRBJ1-2; D is unclear. The CDR3 runs 15 residues. Per germline, CDR1 MGHRA and CDR2 YSYEKL. V lost 0 bases, J lost 8 bases, and 16 bases lay in between. CDR3 amino acids: CASSQDHGVGLGYTF. The CDR3, as DNA: TGCGCCAGCAGCCAAGATCATGGCGTGGGCCTGGGCTACACCTTC.

V is TRBV11-2 and J is TRBJ2-1; D unclear. This CDR3 is 17 amino acids long. V dropped 5 bases and J dropped 2 bases, with 19 bases sitting between them. Looked up from germline, CDR1 is SGHAT and CDR2 is FQNNGV. As DNA, the CDR3 is TGTGCCAGCAGCGCCTACCACCGGGTCCGGGCCTACAATGAGCAGTTCTTC. Translating it yields CASSAYHRVRAYNEQFF. The full variable domain, with the rest looked up from reference TRBV11-2 and TRBJ2-1, is EAGVAQSPRYKIIEKRQSVAFWCNPISGHATLYWYQQILGQGPKLLIQFQNNGVVDDSQLPKDRFSAERLKGVDSTLKIQPAKLEDSAVYLCASSAYHRVRAYNEQFFGPGTRLTVL.

The chain carries TRBV6-2 or TRBV6-3 and TRBJ2-7; TRBD1 aligns across 7 bases. The CDR3 totals 15 residues. Germline CDR1 is MNHEY and CDR2 is SVGEGT. V dropped 6 bases and J dropped 3; count of bases not matched to a gene: 11. CDR3 residues: CASSSGLGQLYEQYF. For the CDR3, the DNA is TGTGCCAGCAGCTCAGGGTTGGGACAGCTCTACGAGCAGTACTTC.

The DNA for the CDR3 is TGTGCCAGCAGCTTACTGGGGCAGGGGGCGAGGGAGACCCAGTACTTC. It is translated as CASSLLGQGARETQYF. V is TRBV7-2 and J is TRBJ2-5; 8 bases agree with TRBD1. After removal of 2 bases from V and 5 bases from J, the junction contained 10 bases not matched to a gene. The CDR3 length is 16 residues. Looked up from germline, CDR1 is SGHTA and CDR2 is FQGNSA.

The CDR3 loop is CASSGGPYNEQFF. CDR3 in DNA: TGTGCCAGCAGTGGCGGCCCCTACAATGAGCAGTTCTTC. The chain employs TRBV6-4 and TRBJ2-1; D is unclear. Trimming removed 4 bases at V and 2 bases at J, with 6 bases between. This CDR3 spans 13 amino acids. Germline V gives CDR1 MRHNA, CDR2 SNTAGT.

This chain links TRBV7-2 with TRBJ2-3, with 9 bases identical to TRBD1. The germline CDR1 and CDR2 sequences are SGHTA and FQGNSA. J gave up 8 bases and V 3 bases, and 6 bases lay outside the gene matches. This CDR3 is 14 amino acids long. As DNA, the CDR3 is TGTGCCAGCAGCTTGGACAGGGGAATGGGTACGCAGTATTTT. It is translated as CASSLDRGMGTQYF.

The rearrangement links TRBV7-8 to TRBJ1-2; 11 bases line up with TRBD1. J was trimmed by 2 bases and V by 4 bases; bases with no gene match: 9. Per germline, CDR1 SGHVS and CDR2 FQNEAQ. The CDR3 loop spans 17 amino acids. The CDR3 loop reads CASSSGQGVLGNYGYTF. The CDR3 DNA reads as TGTGCCAGCAGCTCGGGACAGGGGGTTTTGGGGAACTATGGCTACACCTTC.

In its sample, this clone was seen once. V is TRBV4-2 and J is TRBJ2-7, with D possibly being TRBD2 (6 bases). This CDR3 spans 16 amino acids. Germline V gives CDR1 LGHNA, CDR2 YNFKEQ. Deletions cut 1 base from V and 7 bases from J, with 20 bases between. CDR3 in DNA: TGTGCCAGCAGCCAAGTGGGGGGAAGGAGCTCAGGTGAGCAGTACTTC. This encodes CASSQVGGRSSGEQYF.

A note on this clone: At one end, the junction sequence differs from germline, possibly due to a read error. DNA of the CDR3: TGCGCCAGCAGTCAAGAAGTAGGGCCGGGACTAGCGGGCTCGACCTACTCAGACGAGCAGTACTTC. This translates into CASSQEVGPGLAGSTYSDEQYF. V is TRBV4-3 and J is TRBJ2-7, with 12 nucleotides matching TRBD2. This CDR3 is built from 22 residues. Per germline, CDR1 LGHNA and CDR2 YSLEER.

This chain joins TRBV19 and TRBJ2-1; D is possibly TRBD1 (6 bases). The CDR3 extends over 15 amino acids. Germline V lookup: CDR1 LNHDA, CDR2 SQIVND (reference sequence). The V end was cut by 4 bases, the J end by 9 bases, with 19 bases between. The CDR3 DNA reads as TGTGCCAGTAGTAGCAACAGGGTTTCCAATAGTGAGCAGTTCTTC. Encoded protein: CASSSNRVSNSEQFF. The whole variable domain, remainder taken from reference TRBV19 and TRBJ2-1, is DGGITQSPKYLFRKEGQNVTLSCEQNLNHDAMYWYRQDPGQGLRLIYYSQIVNDFQKGDIAEGYSVSREKKESFPLTVTSAQKNPTAFYLCASSSNRVSNSEQFFGPGTRLTVL.

The chain joins TRBV18 to TRBJ2-3, with 9 bases identical to TRBD2. The CDR3 runs 16 residues. J gave up 3 bases and V 2 bases, and 6 bases lay outside the gene matches. Germline CDR1 KGHSH, CDR2 LQKENI. CDR3 protein: CASSPEAGGLTDTQYF. CDR3 nucleotide sequence: TGTGCCAGCTCACCAGAGGCGGGAGGGCTAACAGATACGCAGTATTTT.

The V call is TRBV15, the J call TRBJ2-5; 14 bases are shared with TRBD2. Germline trimming cut 6 bases from V and 5 bases from J; bases unmatched to any gene: 23. This CDR3 spans 21 amino acids. The germline V gene has CDR1 LNHNV and CDR2 YYDKDF (reference sequence). In DNA, the CDR3 is TGTGCCACCAGTATCGAGAGTGGCCTAGCGACTAGCGGGAGGGCCAGGGAGACCCAGTACTTC. Encoded protein: CATSIESGLATSGRARETQYF.

This chain connects TRBV4-3 to TRBJ1-2; D call uncertain. V shed 0 bases and J shed 6 bases, with 20 bases lying between them. CDR1 and CDR2 (germline): LGHNA, YSLEER. CDR3 length equals 17 residues. The CDR3 DNA is TGCGCCAGCAGCCAAGATTTATGGAACCGGGGTCAGGATGGCTACACCTTC. As protein: CASSQDLWNRGQDGYTF.

The rearrangement links TRBV18 to TRBJ2-1; D unresolved. The germline V gene encodes CDR1 KGHSH and CDR2 LQKENI. The CDR3 is made up of 12 amino acids. Trimming left V 1 base short and J 9 bases short, with 7 bases between. CDR3 loop: CASSPRGLEQFF. CDR3 DNA: TGTGCCAGCTCACCACGTGGGCTTGAGCAGTTCTTC.

The rearrangement links TRBV19 to TRBJ2-2, with TRBD1 as a possible D gene (6 bases). Germline assignment: CDR1 LNHDA and CDR2 SQIVND (reference sequence). The ends were cut back, 9 bases at V and 5 bases at J, with 10 bases in the middle. The CDR3 totals 12 residues. In DNA form, the CDR3 reads TGTGCCAGCGAAGGACAGACCGGGGAGCTGTTTTTT. It is translated as CASEGQTGELFF. Full variable domain (outside the CDR3, taken from reference TRBV19 and TRBJ2-2): DGGITQSPKYLFRKEGQNVTLSCEQNLNHDAMYWYRQDPGQGLRLIYYSQIVNDFQKGDIAEGYSVSREKKESFPLTVTSAQKNPTAFYLCASEGQTGELFFGEGSRLTVL.

The gene calls are TRBV7-9 and TRBJ1-1; D not certain. The CDR3 loop spans 14 amino acids. Between the trimmed V and J ends, which lost 0 bases and 3 bases, there was a span of 8 bases. Germline V gene lookup returns CDR1 SEHNR and CDR2 FQNEAQ (reference sequence). CDR3 region: CASSLAGTHTEAFF. The CDR3 DNA is TGTGCCAGCAGCTTAGCGGGCACCCACACTGAAGCTTTCTTT. The full variable domain, in which reference TRBV7-9 and TRBJ1-1 provide the parts outside the CDR3, is DTGVSQNPRHKITKRGQNVTFRCDPISEHNRLYWYRQTLGQGPEFLTYFQNEAQLEKSRLLSDRFSAERPKGSFSTLEIQRTEQGDSAMYLCASSLAGTHTEAFFGQGTRLTVV.

Written as DNA, the CDR3 is TGTGCCAGCAGCGCCCCCCAGACAGGGACCTATGAAGCTTTCTTT. Translating gives CASSAPQTGTYEAFF. The chain is built from TRBV5-6 and TRBJ1-1; the match to TRBD1 covers 7 bases. Germline V CDR1 and CDR2: SGHDT, YYEEEE. The CDR3 length is 15 residues. Losses at the gene ends were 4 bases for V and 7 bases for J; bases not matched to a gene: 13.

The V and J genes are TRBV9 and TRBJ2-3, with D possibly TRBD2 on 6 matching bases. The CDR3 sequence is 16 residues long. Germline CDR1 and CDR2: SGDLS and YYNGEE. With 3 bases removed from V and 0 bases from J, the gap between germline ends came to 14 bases. The chain's CDR3 is CASSAVTGVSTDTQYF. The CDR3 DNA sequence: TGTGCCAGCAGCGCCGTCACGGGGGTTAGCACAGATACGCAGTATTTT. Full variable domain (missing parts from reference TRBV9 and TRBJ2-3): DSGVTQTPKHLITATGQRVTLRCSPRSGDLSVYWYQQSLDQGLQFLIQYYNGEERAKGNILERFSAQQFPDLHSELNLSSLELGDSALYFCASSAVTGVSTDTQYFGPGTRLTVL.